This T cell receptor beta chain was sequenced for a study of T cells in Graves' hyperthyroidism and ophthalmopathy (dated by TCRdb to between 2019 and 2020). Looking at the study overall: Peripheral blood samples were taken at the time of initial diagnosis, prior to any treatment. To identify distinguishing TCR V-J signatures, a discovery cohort of around 100 patients was used, comprising some 43 with Graves' ophthalmopathy and 57 with stable Graves' hyperthyroidism. Prospective prediction of ophthalmopathy was tested in an independent validation cohort of some 19 hyperthyroidism patients and 17 patients who later progressed to ophthalmopathy. The 100 discovery patients were randomly split 7:3 into training and test sets. In addition, the study compared T-cell repertoires in thyroid tissue and in blood from five or six Graves' hyperthyroidism patients. Once sampling was done, hyperthyroidism patients were given methimazole at a starting dose of 30 mg daily, whereas ophthalmopathy patients were given high-dose intravenous methylprednisolone. The paper reports TCR Vbeta CDR3 sequencing of some 140 peripheral blood samples: approximately 41 ophthalmopathy, approximately 74 hyperthyroidism and 17 progressor patients.

This clonotype was seen only a few times. Its antigen target is currently unknown. Base qualities were left out, and no much larger clone turns up one base away. The TCR beta CDR3 regions were amplified from the RNA transcripts. A first-round RT-PCR of the TCR CDR3 used the HTBI primer set with the Qiagen OneStep RT-PCR kit. Libraries were constructed in a second round of multiplex PCR, after which size selection and purification were carried out. Paired-end sequencing of the libraries was performed with 100 bp reads on an Illumina HiSeq2000. On the study's bioinformatics: SOAPnuke was used to process the raw data, throwing out any read that contained adapters or uncalled bases, had a mean Phred below 15, or lacked an exact constant-primer or identifier match. COPE v1.2.5 was used to merge the high-quality paired reads, and each unique nucleotide sequence was defined as a clonotype. Clonotypes were aligned to IMGT TRBV, TRBD and TRBJ reference segments using MiTCR v1.1. The analysis included only V-J combinations with a frequency above 0.0001, which together covered more than 99% of the repertoires. A TCS score was defined as the ratio of F50 (clonal expansion) to E x V (chaos), with BLOSUM62-based TCRdist applied between CDR3 peptides within each V-J. Welch's t-statistics and random forest reduced roughly 500 V-J features to 13, which were used in a naive Bayes classifier (R e1071). Starting from the raw public reads, TCRdb applied fastp trimming at Q25, assembled clones with MiXCR and retained in-frame beta chains. Each CDR3 protein appears once, grouped with its most common genes and DNA. TCRdb, rather than the study authors, made the V and J calls. Recorded for this sample are approximately 620,000 distinct CDR3 sequences; approximately 14% of them occurred a single time. The ten largest clones take up 5% to 7% of the sample.

The V and J ends are trimmed by 7 bases and 4 bases, leaving 22 bases between them. CDR1 is given as DFQATT and CDR2 as SNEGSKA, both from the germline V gene (reference sequence). The CDR3 measures 15 amino acids from cysteine to phenylalanine. Only the CDR3 portion is preserved as DNA: 45 bases, with reading frame beginning at the first base. Hyperthyroidism patients were newly diagnosed, had a disease duration of under 2 months, and were aged 18 to 65 years. Patients with uncontrolled infections, other autoimmune diseases, pregnancy or lactation were excluded. Diagnoses were established on the basis of clinical symptoms, serum thyroxine and TRAb, thyroid ultrasound, and orbital computed tomography. Blood from progressor patients was drawn when they were first diagnosed with hyperthyroidism, before any ophthalmopathy symptoms appeared. PBMCs were separated from approximately 10 ml of fresh peripheral blood using Ficoll-Paque density gradient centrifugation. Progressor patients were defined as those initially diagnosed with Graves' hyperthyroidism in whom ophthalmopathy developed during follow-up. Total RNA was extracted using Trizol reagent, and RNA quality was assessed on an Agilent 2100 Bioanalyzer.

Summary of the overall study and its limitations: Sample size was not statistically predetermined, and blinding of investigators to group allocation was not performed. In cross-validation, a model built on a 13 V-J signature told ophthalmopathy apart from stable hyperthyroidism with just under 90% sensitivity and approximately 84% specificity, and in testing the same model reached 80%/75%. During validation, the model predicted progression to ophthalmopathy a median of around six months ahead of onset, with around 71% sensitivity and around 72% specificity. Most expanded thyroid clonotypes (frequency above 0.001) were also found in blood, which suggests that blood repertoires may mirror thyroid immune responses.

Sequencing was carried out using blood. This receptor was taken from a woman aged 25 to 39 with Graves' hyperthyroidism that later progressed to Graves' ophthalmopathy. In this chain, TRBV20-1 is recombined with TRBJ1-2; the D segment could be TRBD1, given 6 matching bases. Read as DNA, the sequence is TGCAGTGTCTCAAGTGGGGGGGTGGGGGCCTATGGCTACACCTTC. This translates into CSVSSGGVGAYGYTF.